Below are 3 T cell receptor beta chains sequenced from a single sample in a study of T-cell memory formation after mild COVID-19. TCRdb analysed the 5' RACE reads with MiXCR anew, one entry per CDR3 protein. Of 85,000 to 130,000 distinct CDR3 sequences in the sample, 11% were seen once. The sequenced sample consisted of PBMCs or a T cell subset sorted from them (not recorded which). All receptors derive from a man aged 18 to 29 who had mild COVID-19 (a few samples of this study predate the infection). Cell type and time point are not known.

This clonotype was counted only a few times. The chain combines TRBV7-9 with TRBJ2-7, with D uncertain. This CDR3 has 15 residues. V was pared by 5 bases and J by 2 bases, with 16 bases between. Germline V gives CDR1 SEHNR, CDR2 FQNEAQ (reference sequence). Written as DNA, the CDR3 is TGTGCCAGCAGCCCTCGCGGCCCCTTACCCTACGAGCAGTACGTC. As protein: CASSPRGPLPYEQYV.

The table lists this clonotype with many counts. V usage is TRBV5-1 and J usage is TRBJ2-1; 10 nucleotides match TRBD2. The CDR3 spans 16 residues. Trimming cost V 0 bases and J 5 bases; bases outside gene matches: 5. Germline V CDR1 and CDR2: SGHRS, YFSETQ. CDR3 sequence reads: CASSLDRAGGNNEQFF. CDR3 sequence (DNA): TGCGCCAGCAGCTTGGATCGAGCGGGGGGGAACAATGAGCAGTTCTTC. The variable domain in full, with the rest retrieved from reference TRBV5-1 and TRBJ2-1, is KAGVTQTPRYLIKTRGQQVTLSCSPISGHRSVSWYQQTPGQGLQFLFEYFSETQRNKGNFPGRFSGRQFSNSRSEMNVSTLELGDSALYLCASSLDRAGGNNEQFFGPGTRLTVL.

This chain uses TRBV6-2 or TRBV6-3 with TRBJ1-1, with TRBD1 matching 7 bases. J gave up 2 bases and V 3 bases, and 6 bases lay outside the gene matches. This CDR3 region has 15 residues. Germline V gene data show CDR1 as MNHEY and CDR2 as SVGEGT. The CDR3 here is CASSYPGGANTEAFF. CDR3 nucleotides: TGTGCCAGCAGTTATCCAGGGGGAGCCAACACTGAAGCTTTCTTT.